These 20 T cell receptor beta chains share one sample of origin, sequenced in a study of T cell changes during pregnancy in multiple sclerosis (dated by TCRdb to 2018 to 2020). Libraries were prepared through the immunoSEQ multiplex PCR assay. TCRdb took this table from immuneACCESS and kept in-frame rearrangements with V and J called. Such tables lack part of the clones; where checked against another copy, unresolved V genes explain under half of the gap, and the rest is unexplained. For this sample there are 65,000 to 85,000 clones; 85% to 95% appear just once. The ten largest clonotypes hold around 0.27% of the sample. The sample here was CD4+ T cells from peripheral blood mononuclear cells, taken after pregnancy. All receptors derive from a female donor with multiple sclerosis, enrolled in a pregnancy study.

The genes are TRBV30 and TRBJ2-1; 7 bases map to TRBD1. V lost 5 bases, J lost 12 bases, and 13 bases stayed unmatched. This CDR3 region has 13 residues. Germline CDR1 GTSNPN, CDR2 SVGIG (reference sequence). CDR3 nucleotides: TGTGCCTGGGCCGGGACAGCGTTAAGTGTGCAGTTCTTC. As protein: CAWAGTALSVQFF.

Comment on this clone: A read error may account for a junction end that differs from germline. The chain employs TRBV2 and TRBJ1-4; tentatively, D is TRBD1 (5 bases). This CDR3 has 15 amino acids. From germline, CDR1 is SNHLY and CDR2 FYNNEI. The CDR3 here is CASRAIGQGNGKLFF. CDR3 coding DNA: TGTGCCAGCAGGGCTATTGGGCAGGGTAATGGAAAACTGTTTTTT.

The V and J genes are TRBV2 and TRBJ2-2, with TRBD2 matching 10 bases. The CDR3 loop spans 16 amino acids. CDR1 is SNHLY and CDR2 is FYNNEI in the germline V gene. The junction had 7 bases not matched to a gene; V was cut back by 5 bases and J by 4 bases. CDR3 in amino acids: CASSQLAGRGTGELFF. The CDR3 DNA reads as TGTGCCAGCAGTCAACTAGCGGGAAGGGGCACCGGGGAGCTGTTTTTT. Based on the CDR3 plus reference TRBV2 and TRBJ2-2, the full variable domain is EPEVTQTPSHQVTQMGQEVILRCVPISNHLYFYWYRQILGQKVEFLVSFYNNEISEKSEIFDDQFSVERPDGSNFTLKIRSTKLEDSAMYFCASSQLAGRGTGELFFGEGSRLTVL.

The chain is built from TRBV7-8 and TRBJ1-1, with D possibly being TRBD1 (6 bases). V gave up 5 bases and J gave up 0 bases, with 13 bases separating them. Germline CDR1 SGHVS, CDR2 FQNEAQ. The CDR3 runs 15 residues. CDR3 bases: TGTGCCAGCAGCGTGACAGGCGGTGTGAACACTGAAGCTTTCTTT. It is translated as CASSVTGGVNTEAFF.

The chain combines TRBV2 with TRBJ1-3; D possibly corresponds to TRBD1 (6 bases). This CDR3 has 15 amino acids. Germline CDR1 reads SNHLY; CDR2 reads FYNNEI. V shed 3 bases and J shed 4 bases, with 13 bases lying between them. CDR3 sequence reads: CASSDRGLGGNTIYF. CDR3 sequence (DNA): TGTGCCAGCAGTGACAGGGGATTAGGAGGAAACACCATATATTTT.

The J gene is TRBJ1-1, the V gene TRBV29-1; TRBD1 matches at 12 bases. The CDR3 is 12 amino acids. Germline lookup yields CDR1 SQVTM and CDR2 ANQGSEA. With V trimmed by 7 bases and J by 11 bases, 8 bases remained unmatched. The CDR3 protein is CSGRDRGRSAFF. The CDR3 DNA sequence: TGCAGCGGGAGGGACAGGGGGCGCTCGGCTTTCTTT.

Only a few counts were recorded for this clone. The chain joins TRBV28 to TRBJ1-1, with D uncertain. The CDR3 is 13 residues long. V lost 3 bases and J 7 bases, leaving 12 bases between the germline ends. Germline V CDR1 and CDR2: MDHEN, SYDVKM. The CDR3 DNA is TGTGCCAGCAGTTTCGTCAGACCTAGTGAAGCTTTCTTT. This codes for CASSFVRPSEAFF.

The CDR3 here is CASSSPGQGQETQYF. The CDR3 DNA sequence: TGTGCCAGCAGTTCCCCGGGACAAGGCCAAGAGACCCAGTACTTC. V is TRBV28 and J is TRBJ2-5, with D possibly TRBD1 on 6 matching bases. Trimming took off 4 bases at V and 1 base at J, with 13 bases between the two ends. CDR1 and CDR2 from the germline V gene are MDHEN and SYDVKM. The CDR3 is made up of 15 amino acids.

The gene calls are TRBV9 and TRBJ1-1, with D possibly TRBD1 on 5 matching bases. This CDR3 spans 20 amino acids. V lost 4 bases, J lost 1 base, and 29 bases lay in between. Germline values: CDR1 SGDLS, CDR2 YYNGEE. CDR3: CASSPLKPTGDFIRNTEAFF. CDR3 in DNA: TGTGCCAGCAGCCCCCTCAAACCCACGGGGGACTTCATCCGGAACACTGAAGCTTTCTTT.

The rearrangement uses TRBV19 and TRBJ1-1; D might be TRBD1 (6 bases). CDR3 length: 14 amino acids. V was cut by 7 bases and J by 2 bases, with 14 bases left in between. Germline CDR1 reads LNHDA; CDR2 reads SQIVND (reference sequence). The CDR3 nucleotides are TGTGCCAGTACCAATACAGGGAAAAACACTGAAGCTTTCTTT. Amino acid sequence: CASTNTGKNTEAFF.

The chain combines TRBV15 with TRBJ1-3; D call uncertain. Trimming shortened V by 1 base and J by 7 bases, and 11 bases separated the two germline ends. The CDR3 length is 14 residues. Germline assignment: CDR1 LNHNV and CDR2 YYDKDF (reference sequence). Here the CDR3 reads CATSRAPTRNTIYF. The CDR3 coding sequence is TGTGCCACCAGCAGAGCCCCCACCCGGAACACCATATATTTT.

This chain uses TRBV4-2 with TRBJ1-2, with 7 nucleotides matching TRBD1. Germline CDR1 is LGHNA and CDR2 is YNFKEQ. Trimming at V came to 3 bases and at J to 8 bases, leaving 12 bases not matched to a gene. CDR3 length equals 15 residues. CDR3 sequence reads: CASSQRRGQVPGYTF. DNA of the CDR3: TGTGCCAGCAGCCAGAGAAGGGGGCAAGTCCCCGGCTACACCTTC.

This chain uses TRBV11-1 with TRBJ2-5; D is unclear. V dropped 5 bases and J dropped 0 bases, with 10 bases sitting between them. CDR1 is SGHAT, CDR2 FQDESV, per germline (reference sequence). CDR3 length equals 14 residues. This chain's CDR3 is CASSVYRDQETQYF. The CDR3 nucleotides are TGTGCCAGCAGCGTATACAGAGACCAAGAGACCCAGTACTTC.

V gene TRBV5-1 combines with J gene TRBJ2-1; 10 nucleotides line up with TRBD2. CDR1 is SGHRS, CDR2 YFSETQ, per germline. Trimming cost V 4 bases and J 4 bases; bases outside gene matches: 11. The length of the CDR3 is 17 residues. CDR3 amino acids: CASSESPGLASYNEQFF. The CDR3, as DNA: TGCGCCAGCAGCGAAAGTCCGGGACTAGCGTCTTACAATGAGCAGTTCTTC.

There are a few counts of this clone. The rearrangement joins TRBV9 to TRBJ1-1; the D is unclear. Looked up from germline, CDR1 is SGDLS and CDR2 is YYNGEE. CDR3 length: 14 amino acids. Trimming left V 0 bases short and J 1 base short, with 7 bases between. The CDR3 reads CASSVGPGNTEAFF. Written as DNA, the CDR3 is TGTGCCAGCAGCGTAGGGCCTGGGAACACTGAAGCTTTCTTT.

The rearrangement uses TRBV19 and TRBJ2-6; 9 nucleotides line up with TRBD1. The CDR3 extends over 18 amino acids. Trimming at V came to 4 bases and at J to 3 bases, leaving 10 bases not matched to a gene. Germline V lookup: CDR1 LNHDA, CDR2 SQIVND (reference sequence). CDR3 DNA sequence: TGTGCCAGTAGTACCGGACAGGGGATGAGAGGTGGGGCCAACGTCCTGACTTTC. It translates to CASSTGQGMRGGANVLTF.

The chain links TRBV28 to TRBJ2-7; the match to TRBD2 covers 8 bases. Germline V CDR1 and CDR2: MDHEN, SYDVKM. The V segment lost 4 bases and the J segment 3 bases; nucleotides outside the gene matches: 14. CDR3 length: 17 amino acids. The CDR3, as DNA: TGTGCCAGCAGTTCCCCGGGTAGCGGGGACTTAAGCTACGAGCAGTACTTC. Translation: CASSSPGSGDLSYEQYF.

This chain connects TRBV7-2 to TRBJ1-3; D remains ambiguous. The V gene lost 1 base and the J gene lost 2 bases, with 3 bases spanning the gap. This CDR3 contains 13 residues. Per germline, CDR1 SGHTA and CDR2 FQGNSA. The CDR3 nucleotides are TGTGCCAGCAGCTTAGAGCCTGGAAACACCATATATTTT. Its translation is CASSLEPGNTIYF.

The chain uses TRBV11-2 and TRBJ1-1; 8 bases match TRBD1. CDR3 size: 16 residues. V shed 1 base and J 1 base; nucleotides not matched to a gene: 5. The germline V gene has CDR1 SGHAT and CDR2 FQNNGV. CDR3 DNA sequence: TGTGCCAGCAGCTTAGGAACAGGGGGATGGAACACTGAAGCTTTCTTT. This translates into CASSLGTGGWNTEAFF.

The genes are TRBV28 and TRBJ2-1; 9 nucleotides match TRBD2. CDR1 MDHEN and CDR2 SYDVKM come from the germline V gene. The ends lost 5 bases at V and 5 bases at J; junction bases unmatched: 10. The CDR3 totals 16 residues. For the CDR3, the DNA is TGTGCCAGCAGTCTCCGGGGGCTAGCGGGAAACAATGAGCAGTTCTTC. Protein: CASSLRGLAGNNEQFF.